The present TCR beta chain was sequenced within a study of T cell responses to AZD1222 COVID-19 vaccine. Study as a whole: Recipients boosted at about 4 weeks or about 12 weeks are pooled.

Concerning this clone itself: Its antigen remains unidentified.

The protocol was immunoSEQ multiplex PCR, while the TCRdb copy is restricted to in-frame clones and leaves out a portion. The table lists 130,000 or so clones, about nine tenths of them singletons. Unmatched junction bases numbered 10, after V lost 0 bases and J lost 6 bases. The CDR3 sequence is 16 residues long. CDR1 and CDR2 (germline): SGHRS, YFSETQ. Study-wide results and limits: Spike-specific TCR breadth and depth rose after two AZD1222 doses. Donor demographics were predominantly white British with a female majority; clonal diversity may be underestimated.

The sample was peripheral blood, taken on day 0 of AZD1222 vaccination. The chain couples TRBV5-1 to TRBJ1-2; 8 bases are a match to TRBD1. The TCR comes from an adult in good health. CDR3 residues: CASSLGGDRWFDGYTF. In nucleotides, the CDR3 is TGCGCCAGCAGCTTGGGTGGGGACAGGTGGTTTGATGGCTACACCTTC.